This is a list of T cell receptor beta chains from one sample in a study of cytomegalovirus exposure and HLA in healthy donors. Libraries were prepared by immunoSEQ multiplex PCR; TCRdb keeps only in-frame clonotypes and omits some of them. The profile shows 250,000 to 400,000 clones, nearly 90% of them singletons. Sequencing input: PBMCs. The source of these receptors is a young man in good health and CMV-seronegative. The CDR3 runs from the conserved cysteine through the conserved F or W. D genes are given only for firm matches. Not all rows give a size; the values are once, few, many and, for expanded clones, a class.

-,TRBV30,TRBJ1-6,TRBD1,CAWSIRTGGNSPLHF,TGTGCCTGGAGTATAAGGACAGGGGGCAATTCACCCCTCCACTTT
-,TRBV7-2,TRBJ1-2,-,CASSLEAGYYGYTF,TGTGCCAGCAGCTTAGAGGCAGGGTATTATGGCTACACCTTC
few,TRBV2,TRBJ1-6,-,CASSDGGPLHF,TGTGCCAGCAGTGACGGGGGACCCCTCCACTTT
-,TRBV19,TRBJ1-5,-,CASSIIPYSNQPQHF,TGTGCCAGTAGTATAATTCCGTATAGCAATCAGCCCCAGCATTTT
-,TRBV2,TRBJ2-5,TRBD2,CASSPSAGVANQETQYF,TGTGCCAGCAGTCCTAGCGCGGGGGTCGCGAACCAAGAGACCCAGTACTTC
-,TRBV10-2,TRBJ2-7,-,CASSDRPPYEQYF,TGCGCCAGCAGTGACCGTCCCCCCTACGAGCAGTACTTC
-,TRBV4-1,TRBJ2-7,-,CASSPSWAEDYEQYF,TGCGCCAGCAGCCCCTCCTGGGCGGAGGACTACGAGCAGTACTTC
few,TRBV18,TRBJ2-2,TRBD2,CASSPPVLAGAGELFF,TGTGCCAGCTCACCACCGGTCCTAGCGGGGGCCGGGGAGCTGTTTTTT
many,TRBV15,TRBJ1-4,TRBD1,CATSTGDSGPEKLFF,TGTGCCACCAGCACTGGGGACAGCGGGCCCGAAAAACTGTTTTTT
-,TRBV7-2,TRBJ2-7,-,CASSFQSSYEQYF,TGTGCCAGCAGCTTTCAGTCTTCCTACGAGCAGTACTTC
-,TRBV7-9,TRBJ1-1,-,CASSLDLTNTEAFF,TGTGCCAGCAGCTTAGACTTGACAAACACTGAAGCTTTCTTT
-,TRBV5-1,TRBJ2-3,TRBD2,CASSLGLAGSGDTQYF,TGCGCCAGCAGCTTGGGACTAGCGGGGAGTGGGGATACGCAGTATTTT
few,TRBV7-2,TRBJ1-6,-,CASSTPGESPLHF,TGTGCCAGCAGCACCCCGGGGGAGTCACCCCTCCACTTT
-,TRBV6-6,TRBJ2-7,-,CASSYGDGNYEQYF,TGTGCCAGCAGCTACGGCGACGGGAACTACGAGCAGTACTTC
-,TRBV10-2,TRBJ1-2,-,CASSESWGDYGYTF,TGCGCCAGCAGTGAGTCGTGGGGGGACTATGGCTACACCTTC
-,TRBV23-1,TRBJ1-5,-,CASSQSGRAGDSNQPQHF,TGCGCCAGCAGTCAATCGGGGAGGGCCGGGGATAGCAATCAGCCCCAGCATTTT
-,TRBV9,TRBJ1-2,-,CASSSRYGYTF,TGTGCCAGCAGCTCCCGCTATGGCTACACCTTC